Presented here are 4 T cell receptor beta chains from one specimen sequenced in a study of T-cell memory formation after mild COVID-19. Each CDR3 protein is one row after TCRdb ran MiXCR on the 5' RACE reads. The data contain around 430,000 distinct CDR3 sequences, about 16% of them seen just once; the ten biggest clones take up under 25%. Sequences were obtained from PBMCs or a T cell subset sorted from them (not recorded which). The receptor set was obtained from a man between 18 and 29 years old who had mild COVID-19 (a few samples of this study predate the infection). Cell type and time point are not known.

This clonotype was seen more than once but under ten times. The chain has TRBV12-3 or TRBV12-4 and TRBJ1-2, with D possibly matching TRBD1 (5 bases). The ends were cut back, 2 bases at V and 8 bases at J, with 12 bases in the middle. The CDR3 spans 13 residues. The DNA of the CDR3 is TGTGCCAGCAGTTTATTAAGTCGACAGGGCTACACCTTC. Protein product: CASSLLSRQGYTF.

This clonotype has just a few counts. The rearrangement links TRBV7-9 to TRBJ1-2; D gene uncertain. The germline V gene encodes CDR1 SEHNR and CDR2 FQNEAQ (reference sequence). The CDR3 length is 14 residues. V was cut by 1 base and J by 5 bases, with 11 bases left in between. DNA for the CDR3: TGTGCCAGCAGCTTAGACGGCAGGCTTTATGGCTACACCTTC. Translating it yields CASSLDGRLYGYTF.

This clonotype has only a few counts. The chain has TRBV5-1 and TRBJ2-3; TRBD2 matches at 14 bases. Unmatched junction bases numbered 4, after V lost 2 bases and J lost 2 bases. CDR1 SGHRS and CDR2 YFSETQ come from the germline V gene. The CDR3 is made up of 17 amino acids. CDR3 coding DNA: TGCGCCAGCAGCTTCGGACTAGCGGGGGGATACACAGATACGCAGTATTTT. Its protein product is CASSFGLAGGYTDTQYF.

This clonotype occurred a few times. The chain combines TRBV12-3 or TRBV12-4 with TRBJ2-3; 8 bases are shared with TRBD2. V lost 6 bases, J lost 1 base, and 6 bases stayed unmatched. This CDR3 comprises 15 residues. In nucleotides, the CDR3 is TGTGCCAGCAGCCCTACTAGCGGACGCACAGATACGCAGTATTTT. This translates into CASSPTSGRTDTQYF.